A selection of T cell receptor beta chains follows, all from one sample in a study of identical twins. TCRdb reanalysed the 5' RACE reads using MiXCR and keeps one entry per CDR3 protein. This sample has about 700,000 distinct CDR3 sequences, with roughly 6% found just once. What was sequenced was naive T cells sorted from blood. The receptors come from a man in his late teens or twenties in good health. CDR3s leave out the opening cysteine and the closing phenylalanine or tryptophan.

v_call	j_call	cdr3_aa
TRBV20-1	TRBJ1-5	SARERGQGQPQH
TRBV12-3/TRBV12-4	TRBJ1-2	ASSLADSYGYT
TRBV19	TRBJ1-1	ASRIGTGFPGAEAF
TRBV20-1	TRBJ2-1	SVDSGNEQF
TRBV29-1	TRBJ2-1	SVTGDSYNEQF
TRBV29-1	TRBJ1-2	SVDVWDRGRRGYT
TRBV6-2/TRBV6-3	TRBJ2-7	ASRRSGAVYYEQY
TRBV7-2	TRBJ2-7	ASRSPGGTYEQY
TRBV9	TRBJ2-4	ASSVATEGAKNIQY
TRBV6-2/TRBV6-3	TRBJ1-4	ASSTPGHGLEKLL
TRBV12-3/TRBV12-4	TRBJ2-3	ASRPTHSTDTQY
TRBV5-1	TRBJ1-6	ASSPGQGSTLH
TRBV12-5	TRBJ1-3	ASGLVGQAPGNTIY
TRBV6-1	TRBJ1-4	ASRPRADSNEKLF
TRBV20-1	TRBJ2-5	SARDSVRVTETQY
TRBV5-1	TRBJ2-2	ASSPIGLEAGELF
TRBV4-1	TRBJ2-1	ASSQAGWGNEQF
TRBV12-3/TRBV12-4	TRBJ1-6	ASSRVGFSPLH
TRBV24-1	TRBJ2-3	ATSGGTDTQY
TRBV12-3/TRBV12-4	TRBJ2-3	ASRDSGRAKDTQY
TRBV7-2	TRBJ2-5	ASSSLGPGETQY
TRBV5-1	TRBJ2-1	ASSLAFREQF
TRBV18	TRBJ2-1	ASSRPRPNEQF
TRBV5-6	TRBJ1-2	ASSLGQGYT
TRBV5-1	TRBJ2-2	ASRGETTGELF
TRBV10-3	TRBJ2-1	AIRARTSGRAGSSYNEQF
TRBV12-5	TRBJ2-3	ASGLGARTDTQY
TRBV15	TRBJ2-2	ATSRDPRTSGSSNTGELF
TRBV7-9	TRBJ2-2	ASNFWTGELF
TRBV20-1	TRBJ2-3	SALSGTRDGTQY
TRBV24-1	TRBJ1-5	ATSDFKGNQPQH
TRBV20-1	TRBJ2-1	SASGALGGGNSYNEQF
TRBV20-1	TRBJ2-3	SATLGTDTQY
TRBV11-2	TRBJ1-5	ASSPNTNQPQH
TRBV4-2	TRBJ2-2	ASSLETRLAGDTGELF
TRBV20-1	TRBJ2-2	SARGYGRGTTGELF
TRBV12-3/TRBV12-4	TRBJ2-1	ASRKLAGGYEQF
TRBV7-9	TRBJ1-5	ASSRGQNQLQH
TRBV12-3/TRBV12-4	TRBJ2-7	ASSFSVEVYEQY
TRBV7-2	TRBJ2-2	ASSPTSGSSGELF
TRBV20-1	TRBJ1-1	SAREYGGNTEAF